The sequence of this T cell receptor beta chain was determined in a study of Graves' ophthalmopathy and Graves' hyperthyroidism. Study summary: At the time of initial diagnosis and before any treatment, peripheral blood was collected.

This clonotype is labeled medium-sized (0.01 to 0.1%). Its antigen is not known. Study findings and constraints: Detected in blood as well were most expanded thyroid clonotypes with frequency above 0.001. The study's model predicted ophthalmopathy progression at over 55% sensitivity and about 78% specificity.

V was cut by 1 base and J by 6 bases, with 8 bases left in between. Germline CDR1 reads SGDLS; CDR2 reads YYNGEE. The CDR3 length is 13 residues. Amplified material comprised TCR beta CDR3 regions derived from RNA transcripts. Second-round multiplex PCR followed a first-round RT-PCR using HTBI primers. In TCRdb, the multiplex PCR reads were re-called with MiXCR into one record per CDR3 protein. Among roughly 14,000 distinct CDR3 sequences listed, roughly 50% were seen once. The authors used Ficoll-Paque density gradient centrifugation to separate PBMCs. The input was around 9.9 ml of fresh peripheral blood.

This receptor was identified in a woman in her 30s with Graves' ophthalmopathy. Input material: peripheral blood. The rearrangement uses TRBV9 and TRBJ2-1; D ambiguous. For the CDR3, the DNA is TGTGCCAGCAGCGTACCAGGATTCAATGAGCAGTTCTTC. This codes for CASSVPGFNEQFF.